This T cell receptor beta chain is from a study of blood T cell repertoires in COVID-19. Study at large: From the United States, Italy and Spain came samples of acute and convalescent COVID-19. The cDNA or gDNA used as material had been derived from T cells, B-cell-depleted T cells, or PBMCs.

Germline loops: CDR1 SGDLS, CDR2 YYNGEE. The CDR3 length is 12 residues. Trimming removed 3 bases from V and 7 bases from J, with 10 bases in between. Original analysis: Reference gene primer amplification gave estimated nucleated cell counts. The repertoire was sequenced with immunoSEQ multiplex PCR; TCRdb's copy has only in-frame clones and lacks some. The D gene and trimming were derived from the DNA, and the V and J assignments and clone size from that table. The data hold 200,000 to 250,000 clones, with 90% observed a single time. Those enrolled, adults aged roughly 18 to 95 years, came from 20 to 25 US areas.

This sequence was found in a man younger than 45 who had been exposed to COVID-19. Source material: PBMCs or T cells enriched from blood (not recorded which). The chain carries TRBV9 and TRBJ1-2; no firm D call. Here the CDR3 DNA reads TGTGCCAGCAGCGAGGGAGAAGCTGGCTACACCTTC. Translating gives CASSEGEAGYTF.